This entry lists 26 T cell receptor beta chains sequenced from one sample in a study of T cell responses to AZD1222 COVID-19 vaccine. Measured with immunoSEQ multiplex PCR; TCRdb has only the in-frame clones, and not every one. In the table there are roughly 120,000 clones, 88% of which are singletons. The starting material was peripheral blood, obtained on day 0 of MenACWY control vaccination. These TCRs come from an adult in good health.

The chain carries TRBV5-5 and TRBJ1-5; the D is unclear. This CDR3 is 16 amino acids long. The V end lost 4 bases, the J end lost 1 base, and 15 bases lay between the germline ends. Germline V gene data show CDR1 as SGHKS and CDR2 as YYEKEE (reference sequence). The CDR3 is CASSLSSAPSNQPQHF. The CDR3 DNA is TGTGCCAGCAGCCTTAGTTCTGCCCCGAGCAATCAGCCCCAGCATTTT.

The V and J genes are TRBV3-1 (or the pseudogene TRBV3-2) and TRBJ2-7; TRBD1 matches 11 bases. The CDR3 contains 16 residues. The trim removed 4 bases at V and 3 bases at J, leaving 8 bases unmatched. CDR1 and CDR2 (germline): LGHDT, YNNKEL (reference sequence). The CDR3 protein is CASSPGQGAYYYEQYF. In DNA, the CDR3 is TGTGCCAGCAGCCCTGGACAGGGGGCGTATTACTACGAGCAGTACTTC.

This chain uses TRBV4-1 with TRBJ1-3; 7 bases are shared with TRBD1. CDR3 length: 17 residues. J lost 1 base, V lost 4 bases, and 10 bases had no gene match. Germline CDR1 MGHRA, CDR2 YSYEKL. The CDR3 loop reads CASSRVRDRSSGNTIYF. Here the CDR3 DNA reads TGCGCCAGCAGCCGAGTCAGGGACAGAAGTTCTGGAAACACCATATATTTT.

The J gene is TRBJ2-5, the V gene TRBV12-3 or TRBV12-4; 10 bases match TRBD1. The V and J ends lost 8 bases and 3 bases, in that order; junction bases with no gene match: 3. This CDR3 contains 13 residues. The CDR3: CASRQGAEETQYF. CDR3 nucleotide sequence: TGTGCCAGCCGACAGGGGGCTGAAGAGACCCAGTACTTC.

CDR3 region: CASSLEWLGTEAFF. The CDR3 bases are TGTGCCAGCAGCTTGGAATGGTTGGGGACTGAAGCTTTCTTT. This rearrangement joins TRBV5-5 to TRBJ1-1; D unclear. The CDR3 is 14 residues long. Trimming removed 0 bases from V and 5 bases from J, with 11 bases in between. Germline V gene sequence: CDR1 SGHKS, CDR2 YYEKEE (reference sequence).

The chain carries TRBV6-2 or TRBV6-3 and TRBJ1-2; 7 bases align to TRBD1. This CDR3 has 13 residues. Germline assignment: CDR1 MNHEY and CDR2 SVGEGT. The junction had 8 bases not matched to a gene; V was cut back by 6 bases and J by 7 bases. The CDR3 nucleotides are TGTGCCAGCAGCGACCAGGGGGTTGGTGGCTACACCTTC. This gives the protein CASSDQGVGGYTF.

Only one count was recorded for this clone. The chain employs TRBV3-1 (or the pseudogene TRBV3-2) and TRBJ1-1; 7 bases match TRBD1. Losses at the gene ends were 1 base for V and 6 bases for J; bases not matched to a gene: 5. The CDR3 is 14 residues long. Germline CDR1 LGHDT, CDR2 YNNKEL (reference sequence). The CDR3 loop reads CASSQGRGSSEAFF. The CDR3, as DNA: TGTGCCAGCAGCCAAGGCAGGGGGTCGTCTGAAGCTTTCTTT.

The chain has TRBV14 and TRBJ2-6; no clear D gene. V was clipped by 3 bases and J by 4 bases, with 10 bases between them. The CDR3 runs 15 residues. CDR1 is SGHDN and CDR2 is FVKESK in the germline V gene. As DNA, the CDR3 is TGTGCCAGCAGCCAGGCCCGAGGAGGGGCCAACGTCCTGACTTTC. This translates into CASSQARGGANVLTF.

This sequence joins TRBV6-5 and TRBJ1-2; D remains unclear. CDR3 length: 15 residues. The V end lost 2 bases, the J end lost 4 bases, and 14 bases lay between the germline ends. Germline CDR1 and CDR2: MNHEY and SVGAGI. CDR3 sequence reads: CASSYRRGLGYGYTF. For the CDR3, the DNA is TGTGCCAGCAGTTACCGTCGAGGACTGGGCTATGGCTACACCTTC.

V gene TRBV20-1 combines with J gene TRBJ1-1, with unresolved D. This CDR3 has 11 amino acids. V was trimmed by 3 bases and J by 7 bases, leaving 9 bases between them. Germline V gene lookup returns CDR1 DFQATT and CDR2 SNEGSKA (reference sequence). CDR3 residues: CSARVVGEAFF. DNA of the CDR3: TGCAGTGCTAGGGTGGTCGGTGAAGCTTTCTTT.

This chain connects TRBV5-1 to TRBJ2-7, with 12 nucleotides matching TRBD1. The germline CDR1 and CDR2 sequences are SGHRS and YFSETQ. After removal of 4 bases from V and 3 bases from J, the junction contained 5 bases not matched to a gene. The CDR3 extends over 15 amino acids. This CDR3 is CASSRDRGQGYEQYF. The DNA of the CDR3 is TGCGCCAGCAGCCGGGACAGGGGGCAGGGCTACGAGCAGTACTTC.

This rearrangement joins TRBV9 to TRBJ2-3; the D is unclear. The germline CDR1 and CDR2 sequences are SGDLS and YYNGEE. V dropped 3 bases and J dropped 11 bases, with 28 bases sitting between them. This CDR3 comprises 17 residues. Written as DNA, the CDR3 is TGTGCCAGCAGCGCTCACAGTATGAACAGTAAGGGATGGGTGCAGTATTTT. It codes for CASSAHSMNSKGWVQYF.

The chain links TRBV15 to TRBJ1-5; D ambiguous. The CDR3 totals 12 residues. Germline CDR1 and CDR2: LNHNV and YYDKDF (reference sequence). Trimming removed 3 bases at V and 9 bases at J, with 9 bases between. CDR3 protein: CATSRGNLPQHF. DNA for the CDR3: TGTGCCACCAGCAGGGGGAACCTGCCCCAGCATTTT.

The V call is TRBV7-3, the J call TRBJ2-1; the match to TRBD1 covers 7 bases. This CDR3 comprises 13 residues. CDR1 and CDR2 from the germline V gene are SGHTA and FQGTGA. The V gene end was trimmed by 4 bases and the J gene end by 8 bases; junction bases not matched to a gene: 5. The CDR3 loop reads CASSSDQGDEQFF. The CDR3 DNA sequence: TGTGCCAGCAGCTCAGACCAGGGGGATGAGCAGTTCTTC.

The gene calls are TRBV7-3 and TRBJ2-1; D perhaps matches TRBD1 (5 bases). CDR1 and CDR2 (germline): SGHTA, FQGTGA. This CDR3 contains 14 residues. V lost 0 bases, J lost 10 bases, and 13 bases lay in between. The CDR3: CASSLTAGRGEQFF. DNA for the CDR3: TGTGCCAGCAGCTTAACAGCAGGGCGCGGCGAGCAGTTCTTC.

This CDR3 is CATSDRGARQGAYNEQFF. The DNA for the CDR3 is TGTGCCACCAGTGACCGCGGAGCCCGACAGGGGGCCTACAATGAGCAGTTCTTC. The chain combines TRBV24-1 with TRBJ2-1; 9 bases fit TRBD1. CDR1 and CDR2 (germline): KGHDR, SFDVKD. Unmatched junction bases numbered 11, after V lost 4 bases and J lost 2 bases. CDR3 length: 18 residues.

V and J are TRBV9 and TRBJ1-2; TRBD1 agrees at 9 bases. Germline V lookup: CDR1 SGDLS, CDR2 YYNGEE. Germline trimming cut 4 bases from V and 2 bases from J; bases unmatched to any gene: 6. The CDR3 length is 15 residues. CDR3 nucleotides: TGTGCCAGCAGCCTTACCGGGACAGGGAACTATGGCTACACCTTC. Amino acids: CASSLTGTGNYGYTF.

The J gene is TRBJ2-7, the V gene TRBV5-5; D is perhaps TRBD1 (5 bases). The germline V gene has CDR1 SGHKS and CDR2 YYEKEE (reference sequence). Trimming pared 3 bases from V and 7 bases from J, leaving 20 bases between. This CDR3 region has 15 residues. CDR3 sequence: CASSSLDSSLREQYF. CDR3 bases: TGTGCCAGCAGCTCCCTTGACAGTAGTCTACGAGAGCAGTACTTC.

V and J are TRBV6-6 and TRBJ1-2; D is unclear. Germline CDR1 is MNHNY and CDR2 is SVGAGI (reference sequence). The CDR3 spans 12 residues. V lost 5 bases and J lost 8, with 12 bases in between. The CDR3 coding sequence is TGTGCCAGCAGTGTAGACAAGGAGGGCTACACCTTC. Translation: CASSVDKEGYTF.

The chain combines TRBV11-2 with TRBJ2-5, with 8 nucleotides matching TRBD2. From germline, CDR1 is SGHAT and CDR2 FQNNGV. The ends lost 2 bases at V and 3 bases at J; junction bases unmatched: 8. The CDR3 contains 16 residues. For the CDR3, the DNA is TGTGCCAGCAGCTTAAAACTAGCGGCAGAGAAAGAGACCCAGTACTTC. It specifies CASSLKLAAEKETQYF.

The V gene is TRBV11-2, the J gene TRBJ2-3, with 10 bases aligning to TRBD2. This CDR3 region has 19 residues. Germline V gives CDR1 SGHAT, CDR2 FQNNGV. V lost 0 bases to trimming and J lost 4 bases; unmatched junction nucleotides: 13. The CDR3 loop is CASSLDTASGRAGADTQYF. In DNA, the CDR3 is TGTGCCAGCAGCTTAGATACGGCCAGCGGGAGGGCCGGTGCAGATACGCAGTATTTT.

This chain connects TRBV25-1 to TRBJ2-7; 10 bases match TRBD1. The CDR3 spans 17 residues. CDR1 is MGHDK, CDR2 SYGVNS, per germline. V was pared by 0 bases and J by 5 bases, with 10 bases of the junction left unmatched. The CDR3 region is CASSEYTRPGTGDEQYF. DNA of the CDR3: TGTGCCAGCAGTGAATATACCCGACCCGGGACAGGGGACGAGCAGTACTTC.

The J gene is TRBJ2-7, the V gene TRBV19, with 8 bases fitting TRBD1. This CDR3 spans 14 amino acids. J gave up 3 bases and V 4 bases, and 5 bases lay outside the gene matches. Germline CDR1 and CDR2: LNHDA and SQIVND (reference sequence). The CDR3 reads CASSTGQGGYEQYF. As DNA, the CDR3 is TGTGCCAGTAGTACCGGACAGGGAGGCTACGAGCAGTACTTC.

This clone was detected a few times. This chain connects TRBV5-5 to TRBJ2-7; D is ambiguous. V lost 1 base and J lost 4, with 12 bases in between. The CDR3 is 14 residues long. Germline CDR1 reads SGHKS; CDR2 reads YYEKEE (reference sequence). The CDR3 nucleotides are TGTGCCAGCAGCTTGACGGCTAGTTCTTACGAGCAGTACTTC. Its translation: CASSLTASSYEQYF.

The chain links TRBV19 to TRBJ1-1; perhaps TRBD1 as D (5 bases). Trimming cost V 8 bases and J 0 bases, with 10 bases left between them. The germline V gene has CDR1 LNHDA and CDR2 SQIVND (reference sequence). The CDR3 runs to 13 residues. CDR3 nucleotides: TGTGCCAGTCGACAGTACATGAACACTGAAGCTTTCTTT. This sequence encodes CASRQYMNTEAFF.

The gene calls are TRBV5-5 and TRBJ2-7; D gene uncertain. This CDR3 has 16 amino acids. Per the germline V gene, CDR1 is SGHKS and CDR2 is YYEKEE (reference sequence). The V gene lost 4 bases and the J gene lost 5 bases, with 22 bases spanning the gap. CDR3 in amino acids: CASSQSKGSLFHEQYF. The CDR3 DNA reads as TGTGCCAGCAGCCAATCTAAGGGTTCCTTATTTCACGAGCAGTACTTC.